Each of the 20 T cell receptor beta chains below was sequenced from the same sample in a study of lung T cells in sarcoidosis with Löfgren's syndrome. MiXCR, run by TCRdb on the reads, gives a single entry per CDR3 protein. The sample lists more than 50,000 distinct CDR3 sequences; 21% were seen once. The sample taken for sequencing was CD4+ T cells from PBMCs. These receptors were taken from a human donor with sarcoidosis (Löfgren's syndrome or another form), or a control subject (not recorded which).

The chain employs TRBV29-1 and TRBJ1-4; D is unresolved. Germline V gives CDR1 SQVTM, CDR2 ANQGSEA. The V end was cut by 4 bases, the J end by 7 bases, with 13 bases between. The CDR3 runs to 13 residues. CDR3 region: CSVAVSWGEKLFF. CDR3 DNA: TGCAGCGTTGCGGTGTCCTGGGGTGAAAAACTGTTTTTT.

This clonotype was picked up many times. CDR3 coding DNA: TGCAGTGCTGGGCGACTAGCGGGGAACCAAGAGACCCAGTACTTC. Its translation is CSAGRLAGNQETQYF. The chain carries TRBV20-1 and TRBJ2-5; 11 bases are shared with TRBD2. The V segment lost 5 bases and the J segment 0 bases; nucleotides outside the gene matches: 5. The CDR3 is 15 amino acids. The germline V gene has CDR1 DFQATT and CDR2 SNEGSKA (reference sequence).

CDR3: CASSRDRVRDTQYF. The CDR3 coding sequence is TGTGCCAGCAGCCGGGACAGGGTCAGGGATACGCAGTATTTT. The chain has TRBV14 and TRBJ2-3; 9 nucleotides match TRBD1. In germline, CDR1 is SGHDN, CDR2 FVKESK. This CDR3 has 14 residues. After removal of 4 bases from V and 6 bases from J, the junction contained 5 bases not matched to a gene.

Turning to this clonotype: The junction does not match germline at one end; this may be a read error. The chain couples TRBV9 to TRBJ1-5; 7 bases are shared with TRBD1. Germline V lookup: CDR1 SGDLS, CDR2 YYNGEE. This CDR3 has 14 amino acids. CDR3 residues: CARSAQGGNQPQHF. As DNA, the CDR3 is TGTGCCCGCAGCGCCCAGGGGGGCAATCAGCCCCAGCATTTT.

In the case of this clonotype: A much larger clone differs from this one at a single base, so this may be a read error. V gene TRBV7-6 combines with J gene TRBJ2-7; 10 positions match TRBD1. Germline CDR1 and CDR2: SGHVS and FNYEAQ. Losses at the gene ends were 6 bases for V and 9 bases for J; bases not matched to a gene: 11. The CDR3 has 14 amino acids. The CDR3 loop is CASRLGQGVGGQYF. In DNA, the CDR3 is TGTGCCAGCAGACTAGGACAGGGGGTCGGCGGGCAGTACTTC.

The CDR3 DNA is TGTGCCAGCTCACCAACTAGAGAAAGGGACTACGAGCAGTACTTC. Its protein product is CASSPTRERDYEQYF. The rearrangement links TRBV18 to TRBJ2-7, with D tentatively TRBD2 (5 bases). The CDR3 loop spans 15 amino acids. Trimming took off 2 bases at V and 3 bases at J, with 14 bases between the two ends. Germline V gene sequence: CDR1 KGHSH, CDR2 LQKENI.

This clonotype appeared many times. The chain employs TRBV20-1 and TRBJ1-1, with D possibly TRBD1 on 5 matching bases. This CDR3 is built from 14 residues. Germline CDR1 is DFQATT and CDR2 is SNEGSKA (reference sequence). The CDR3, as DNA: TGCAGGGCCGGTGTTAGCCTAAGGGGCACTGAAGCTTTCTTT. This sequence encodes CRAGVSLRGTEAFF.

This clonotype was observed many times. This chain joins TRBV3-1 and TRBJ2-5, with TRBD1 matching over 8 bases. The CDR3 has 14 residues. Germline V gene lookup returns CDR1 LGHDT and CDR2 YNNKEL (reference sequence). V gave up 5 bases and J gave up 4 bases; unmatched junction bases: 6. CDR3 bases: TGTGCCAGCAGCATTGCCGACAGGGGAGAGACCCAGTACTTC. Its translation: CASSIADRGETQYF.

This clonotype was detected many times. CDR3 sequence (DNA): TGTGCCACCAGTGATTTGCTTCATGAGCAGTTCTTC. It specifies CATSDLLHEQFF. This chain uses TRBV24-1 with TRBJ2-1; D remains unclear. The germline V gene encodes CDR1 KGHDR and CDR2 SFDVKD. The CDR3 spans 12 residues. The V end lost 0 bases, the J end lost 8 bases, and 4 bases lay between the germline ends.

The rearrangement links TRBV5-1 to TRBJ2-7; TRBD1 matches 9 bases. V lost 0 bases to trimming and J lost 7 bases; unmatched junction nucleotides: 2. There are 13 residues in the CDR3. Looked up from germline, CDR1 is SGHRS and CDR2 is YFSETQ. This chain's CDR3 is CASSLDRGREQYF. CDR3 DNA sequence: TGCGCCAGCAGCTTGGACAGGGGGCGAGAGCAGTACTTC.

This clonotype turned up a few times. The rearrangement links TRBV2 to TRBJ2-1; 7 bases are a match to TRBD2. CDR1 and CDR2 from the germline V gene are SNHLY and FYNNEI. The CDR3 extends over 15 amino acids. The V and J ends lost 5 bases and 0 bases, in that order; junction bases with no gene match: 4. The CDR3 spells CASSLAATSYNEQFF. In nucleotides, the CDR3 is TGTGCCAGCAGTCTAGCGGCTACCTCCTACAATGAGCAGTTCTTC.

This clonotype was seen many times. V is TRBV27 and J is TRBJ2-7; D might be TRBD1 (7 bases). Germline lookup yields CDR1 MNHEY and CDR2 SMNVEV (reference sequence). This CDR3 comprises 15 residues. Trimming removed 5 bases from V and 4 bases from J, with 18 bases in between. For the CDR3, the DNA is TGTGCCAGCAGTAGGTACAGGGGAGGTGAGTACGAGCAGTACTTC. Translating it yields CASSRYRGGEYEQYF.

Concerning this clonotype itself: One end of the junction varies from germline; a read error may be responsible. CDR3 coding DNA: TGTGCCAGCAATTCGGGAGGCTCCAACAATGAGCAGTTCTTC. It specifies CASNSGGSNNEQFF. This chain links TRBV6-4 with TRBJ2-1, with 7 bases that match TRBD2. The germline V gene encodes CDR1 MRHNA and CDR2 SNTAGT. The CDR3 totals 14 residues.

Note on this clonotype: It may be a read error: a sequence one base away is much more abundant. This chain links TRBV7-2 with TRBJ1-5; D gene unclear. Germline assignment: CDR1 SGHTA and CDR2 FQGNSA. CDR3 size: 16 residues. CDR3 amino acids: CASSFSGSSSNQPKHF. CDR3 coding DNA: TGTGCCAGCAGCTTTTCCGGTAGTAGCAGCAATCAGCCCAAGCATTTT. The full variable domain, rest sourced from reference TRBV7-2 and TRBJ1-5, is GAGVSQSPSNKVTEKGKDVELRCDPISGHTALYWYRQSLGQGLEFLIYFQGNSAPDKSGLPSDRFSAERTGGSVSTLTIQRTQQEDSAVYLCASSFSGSSSNQPKHFGDGTRLSIL.

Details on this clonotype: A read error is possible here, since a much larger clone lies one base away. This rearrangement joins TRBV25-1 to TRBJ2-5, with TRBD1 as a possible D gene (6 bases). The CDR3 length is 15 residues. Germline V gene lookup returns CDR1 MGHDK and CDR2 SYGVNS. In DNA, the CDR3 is TGTGCCAGCAGTGCAACAGGGCGCTACCAAGGGACCCAGTACTTC. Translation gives CASSATGRYQGTQYF.

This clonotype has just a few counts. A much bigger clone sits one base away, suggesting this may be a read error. CDR3 in amino acids: CASGFPGQRIRDF. The CDR3 nucleotides read TGTGCCAGCGGCTTCCCGGGACAGAGAATTCGGGACTTC. V and J are TRBV6-1 and TRBJ2-7; 7 bases map to TRBD1. The CDR3 totals 13 residues. Germline lookup yields CDR1 MNHNS and CDR2 SASEGT.

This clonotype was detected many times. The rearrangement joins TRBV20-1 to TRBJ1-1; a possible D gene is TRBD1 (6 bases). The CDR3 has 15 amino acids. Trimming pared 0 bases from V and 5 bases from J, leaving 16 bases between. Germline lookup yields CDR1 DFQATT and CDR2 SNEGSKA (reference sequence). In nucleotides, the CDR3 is TGCAGTGCTAGAGATTGGGGGGGCTCGAAGACTGAAGCTTTCTTT. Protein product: CSARDWGGSKTEAFF.

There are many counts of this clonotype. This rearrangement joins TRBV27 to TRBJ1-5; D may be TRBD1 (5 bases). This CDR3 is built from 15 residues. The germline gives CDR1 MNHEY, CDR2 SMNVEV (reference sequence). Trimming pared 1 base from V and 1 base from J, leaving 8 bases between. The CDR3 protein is CASSLWGRSNQPQHF. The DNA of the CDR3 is TGTGCCAGCAGTTTATGGGGACGGAGCAATCAGCCCCAGCATTTT.

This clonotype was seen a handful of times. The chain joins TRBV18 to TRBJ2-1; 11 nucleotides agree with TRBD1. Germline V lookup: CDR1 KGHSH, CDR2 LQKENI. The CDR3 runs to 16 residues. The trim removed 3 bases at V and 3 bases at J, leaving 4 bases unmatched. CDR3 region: CASSPLGTGGYNEQFF. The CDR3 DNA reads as TGTGCCAGCTCACCCCTCGGGACAGGGGGCTACAATGAGCAGTTCTTC.

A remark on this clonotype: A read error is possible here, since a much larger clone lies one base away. The CDR3, as DNA: TGTGCCAATCGCTCTTCTTTGCTTTCATCCTACGAGCAGTACTTC. Amino acid sequence: CANRSSLLSSYEQYF. The chain is built from TRBV19 and TRBJ2-7; D is undetermined. The length of the CDR3 is 15 residues. V lost 10 bases to trimming and J lost 1 base, with 20 bases between them. Germline CDR1 and CDR2: LNHDA and SQIVND (reference sequence).